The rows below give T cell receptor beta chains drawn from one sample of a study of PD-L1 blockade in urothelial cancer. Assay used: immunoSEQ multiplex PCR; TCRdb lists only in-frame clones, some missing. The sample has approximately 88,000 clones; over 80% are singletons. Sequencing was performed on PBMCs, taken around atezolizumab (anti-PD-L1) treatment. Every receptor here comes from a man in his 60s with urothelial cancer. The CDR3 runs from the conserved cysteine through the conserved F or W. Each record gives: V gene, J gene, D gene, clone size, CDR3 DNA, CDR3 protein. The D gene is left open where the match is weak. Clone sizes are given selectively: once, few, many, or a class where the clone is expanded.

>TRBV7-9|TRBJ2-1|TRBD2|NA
TGTGCCAGCAGCCCCCGGGGTGGGGAGCGGGAGGGGCCCAATGAGCAGTTCTTC
CASSPRGGEREGPNEQFF
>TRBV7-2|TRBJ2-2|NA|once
TGTGCCAGCAGCTTAGCTGGGGGCGATACCGGGGAGCTGTTTTTT
CASSLAGGDTGELFF
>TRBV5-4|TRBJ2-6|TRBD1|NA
TGTGCCAGCAGCTTGGAGACAGGGTCTGGGGCCAACGTCCTGACTTTC
CASSLETGSGANVLTF
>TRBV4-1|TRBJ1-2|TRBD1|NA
TGCGCCAGCAGCCAACGGACAGGTGATACCCTAGCTAACTATGGCTACACCTTC
CASSQRTGDTLANYGYTF
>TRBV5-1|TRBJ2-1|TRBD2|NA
TGCGCCAGCAGCCCCGGGACTAGCGGGGGGACAGAGTTCTTC
CASSPGTSGGTEFF
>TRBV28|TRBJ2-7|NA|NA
TGTGCCAGCACCCAAGACAGTTACGAGCAGTACTTC
CASTQDSYEQYF
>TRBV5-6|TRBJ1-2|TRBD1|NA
TGTGCCAGCAGTTCTCTCCTCCGGGACAGGGTTAACTATGGCTACACCTTC
CASSSLLRDRVNYGYTF
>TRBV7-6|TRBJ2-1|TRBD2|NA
TGTGCCAGCAGCTTAGCTCTTCCTAGCGGGGCCTACAATGAGCAGTTCTTC
CASSLALPSGAYNEQFF
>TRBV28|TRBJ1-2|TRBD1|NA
TGTGCCAGCAGTTTAACTGGGACAGGGGGAATTGTCTATGGCTACACCTTC
CASSLTGTGGIVYGYTF
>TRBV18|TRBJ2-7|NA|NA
TGTGCCAGCTCACCTCCGGAGGGGTTCGAGCAGTACTTC
CASSPPEGFEQYF
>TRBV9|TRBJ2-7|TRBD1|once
TGTGCCAGCTCGGGGACAGGGTCATACGAGCAGTACTTC
CASSGTGSYEQYF
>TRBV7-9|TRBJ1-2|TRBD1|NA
TGTGCCAGCAGCCGGACAGGGAACTATGGCTACACCTTC
CASSRTGNYGYTF
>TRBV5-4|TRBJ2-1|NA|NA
TGTGCCAGCAGTTTCGGGCCCACGGGGAACAATGAGCAGTTCTTC
CASSFGPTGNNEQFF
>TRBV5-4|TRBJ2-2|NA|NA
TGTGCCAGCAGCTTGCAGGTGACCGGGGAGCTGTTTTTT
CASSLQVTGELFF
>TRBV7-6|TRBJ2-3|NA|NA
TGTGCCAGTAGACAGGGCACAGATACGCAGTATTTT
CASRQGTDTQYF
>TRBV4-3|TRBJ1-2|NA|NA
TGCGCCAGCAGCCAAGATTACACCAATCCGAACTATGGCTACACCTTC
CASSQDYTNPNYGYTF
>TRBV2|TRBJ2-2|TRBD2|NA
TGTGCCAGCAGGCCCCTATTGTGGGCTAGCGGGGGTAACGGAGGGACCGGGGAGCTGTTTTTT
CASRPLLWASGGNGGTGELFF
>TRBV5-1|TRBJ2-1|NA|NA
TGCGCCAGCGCCTTAAGCGGAAGCTCCTACAATGAGCAGTTCTTC
CASALSGSSYNEQFF
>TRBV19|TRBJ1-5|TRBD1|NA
TGTGCCAGTAGGTTGGACAGGAACTATCAGCCCCAGCATTTT
CASRLDRNYQPQHF
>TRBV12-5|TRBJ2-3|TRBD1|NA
TGTGCTAGTGGCCACAGGGGTAGCACAGATACGCAGTATTTT
CASGHRGSTDTQYF
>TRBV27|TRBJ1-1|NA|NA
TGTGCCAGCTTGAGGTTGGGGGGCACTGAAGCTTTCTTT
CASLRLGGTEAFF
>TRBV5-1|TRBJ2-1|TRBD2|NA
TGCGCCAGCAGCACCGTGGCTAGCGGGATCTACAATGAGCAGTTCTTC
CASSTVASGIYNEQFF